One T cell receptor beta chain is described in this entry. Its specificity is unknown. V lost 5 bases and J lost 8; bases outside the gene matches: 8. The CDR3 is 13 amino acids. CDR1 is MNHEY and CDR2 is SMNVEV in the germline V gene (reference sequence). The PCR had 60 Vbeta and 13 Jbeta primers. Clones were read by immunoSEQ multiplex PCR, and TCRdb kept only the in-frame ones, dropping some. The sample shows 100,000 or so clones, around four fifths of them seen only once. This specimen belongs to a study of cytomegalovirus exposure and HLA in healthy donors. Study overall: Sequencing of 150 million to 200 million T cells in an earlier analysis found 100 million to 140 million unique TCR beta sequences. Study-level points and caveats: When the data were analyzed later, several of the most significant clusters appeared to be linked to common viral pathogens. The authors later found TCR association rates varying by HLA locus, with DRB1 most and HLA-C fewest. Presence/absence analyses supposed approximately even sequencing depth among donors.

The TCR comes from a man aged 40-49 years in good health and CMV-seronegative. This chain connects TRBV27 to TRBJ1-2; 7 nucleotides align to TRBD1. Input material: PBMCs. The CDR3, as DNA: TGTGCCAGCAGTCCCGGACAGGAGAGAGGCTACACCTTC. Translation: CASSPGQERGYTF.